This T cell receptor beta chain was sequenced during a study of blood T cell repertoires in COVID-19. This clone was observed a handful of times. CDR3 length equals 14 residues. Germline-derived CDR1 and CDR2 are SGHTA and FQGNSA. V lost 3 bases and J lost 2; bases outside the gene matches: 1. Only in-frame clones appear in the TCRdb table, and some are missing; sequencing was by immunoSEQ multiplex PCR. The table includes around 480,000 clones, 87% detected once. This sequence originates from a woman aged 18-30 years who had recovered from COVID-19. Specimen: PBMCs or T cells enriched from blood (not recorded which). The chain has TRBV7-2 and TRBJ1-2, with TRBD1 matching 9 bases. CDR3 nucleotides: TGTGCCAGCAGCTTTGACAGGGGGAACTATGGCTACACCTTC. Residues: CASSFDRGNYGYTF.